The entry below gives a single TCR beta chain sequence along with its context. As processed by the authors: Estimated nucleated cell counts came from reference gene primer amplification. This table comes from immunoSEQ multiplex PCR, and its TCRdb copy is limited to in-frame clones, with some not included. That table gives V, J and clone size, and the DNA gave D and trimming. The repertoire holds tens of thousands of clones, with just over 85% as singletons. The sample originates from a study of blood T cell repertoires in COVID-19. Study in general: The study drew acute and convalescent COVID-19 samples from the United States, Italy and Spain. T cells, B-cell-depleted T cells, or PBMCs supplied cDNA or gDNA.

The CDR3 has 15 residues. Germline lookup yields CDR1 SGHRS and CDR2 YFSETQ. The junction had 6 bases not matched to a gene; V was cut back by 4 bases and J by 2 bases. The chain employs TRBV5-1 and TRBJ2-7; the match to TRBD1 covers 10 bases. Sequenced material: peripheral blood. This TCR was sampled from a woman aged 55-69 years with acute or convalescent COVID-19. CDR3 DNA sequence: TGCGCCAGCAGCCTAGGACAGGGGGTCGCCTACGAGCAGTACTTC. Encoded protein: CASSLGQGVAYEQYF. The full variable domain, in which reference TRBV5-1 and TRBJ2-7 provide the parts outside the CDR3, is KAGVTQTPRYLIKTRGQQVTLSCSPISGHRSVSWYQQTPGQGLQFLFEYFSETQRNKGNFPGRFSGRQFSNSRSEMNVSTLELGDSALYLCASSLGQGVAYEQYFGPGTRLTVT.